The 24 T cell receptor beta chains below were found in one sample sequenced in a study of molecular identifiers for immune sequencing clone quantification. TCRdb re-called the PCR reads with MiXCR, one entry per CDR3 protein. The sample has over 600,000 distinct CDR3 sequences; nearly 20% are singletons. The sequenced sample was naive CD8+ T cells from blood, with Jurkat cell RNA spiked in. Subset reported: FACS-sorted CD8+CD4-CCR7+CD45RA+ naive T cells. The receptors were sampled from a human donor in good health. Some libraries in this study had Jurkat cell RNA spiked in.

Concerning this clonotype itself: This may arise from a read error, as a much more abundant clone is one base away. The rearrangement uses TRBV2 and TRBJ1-1; 7 bases are shared with TRBD1. This CDR3 is built from 14 residues. The germline gives CDR1 SNHLY, CDR2 FYNNEI. V gave up 4 bases and J gave up 6 bases; unmatched junction bases: 8. CDR3 protein: CASSGGTGEPEAFF. CDR3 in DNA: TGTGCCAGCAGTGGAGGAACAGGGGAACCTGAAGCTTTCTTT.

Many counts were recorded for this clonotype. This chain connects TRBV6-2 or TRBV6-3 to TRBJ2-3; maybe TRBD2 (6 bases). Germline V lookup: CDR1 MNHEY, CDR2 SVGEGT. The CDR3 is made up of 12 amino acids. The V and J ends lost 6 bases and 6 bases respectively, with 10 bases between them. The CDR3, as DNA: TGTGCCAGCAGGACTAGGAAGGATACGCAGTATTTT. Translating gives CASRTRKDTQYF.

A note on this clonotype: This is likely a read error, given that the CDR3 carries no conserved phenylalanine or tryptophan at its end. In nucleotides, the CDR3 is TGCGCCAGCAGCCAAGAGGTCCGTGCCGCCTACAATGAGCAGTTCCTC. Residues: CASSQEVRAAYNEQFL. The chain has TRBV4-3 and TRBJ2-1, with D unresolved. Trimming stripped 0 bases from V and 2 bases from J, with 11 bases between. The CDR3 extends over 16 amino acids. The germline gives CDR1 LGHNA, CDR2 YSLEER.

This clonotype showed up just a few times. This sequence joins TRBV5-5 and TRBJ2-7; D might be TRBD2 (5 bases). This CDR3 has 16 amino acids. V lost 0 bases, J lost 7 bases, and 20 bases lay in between. Germline V gene sequence: CDR1 SGHKS, CDR2 YYEKEE (reference sequence). Here the CDR3 DNA reads TGTGCCAGCAGCTTGGAAGGCGGAACCTCTTCGGGGGAGCAGTACTTC. This gives the protein CASSLEGGTSSGEQYF.

Concerning this clonotype: Its ends do not fully match the called genes, so a read error is possible. This sequence joins TRBV28 and TRBJ2-7, with D uncertain. This CDR3 comprises 12 residues. Germline lookup yields CDR1 MDHEN and CDR2 SYDVKM. DNA of the CDR3: TGTGCCAGCAGTGTTTCGGGCTACGAGCAGTGCTTC. Its protein product is CASSVSGYEQCF.

J is TRBJ2-7 and V is TRBV19; 12 bases line up with TRBD1. Germline CDR1 is LNHDA and CDR2 is SQIVND (reference sequence). V shed 3 bases, J shed 0 bases, and the junction held 3 bases outside the gene matches. This CDR3 has 16 amino acids. The CDR3 sequence is CASSMGQGALSYEQYF. The CDR3 DNA follows: TGTGCCAGTAGTATGGGACAGGGGGCTCTCTCCTACGAGCAGTACTTC.

This clonotype has a count of ten or more. The chain recombines TRBV7-9 with TRBJ2-3, with no clear D. Germline CDR1 and CDR2: SEHNR and FQNEAQ (reference sequence). Trimming shortened V by 5 bases and J by 4 bases, and 16 bases separated the two germline ends. The CDR3 extends over 15 amino acids. CDR3: CASSVGVSEADTQYF. CDR3 in DNA: TGTGCCAGCAGCGTAGGAGTTTCAGAGGCAGATACGCAGTATTTT.

The rearrangement joins TRBV28 to TRBJ2-7; D possibly matches TRBD1 or TRBD2 (5 bases each). Trimming removed 2 bases at V and 8 bases at J, with 22 bases between. The CDR3 extends over 16 amino acids. Germline CDR1 and CDR2: MDHEN and SYDVKM. CDR3: CASSLGLGAGRFQQYF. CDR3 sequence (DNA): TGTGCCAGCAGTTTAGGGCTCGGGGCAGGTCGGTTCCAGCAGTACTTC.

The chain joins TRBV7-6 to TRBJ2-2; D may correspond to TRBD1 or TRBD2 (5 bases each). The CDR3 spans 16 residues. The germline gives CDR1 SGHVS, CDR2 FNYEAQ. The germline V and J ends were trimmed by 8 bases and 2 bases, with 18 bases remaining between them. The CDR3 here is CASSGSAGANTGELFF. The CDR3 coding sequence is TGTGCCAGCTCCGGGTCGGCCGGGGCAAACACCGGGGAGCTGTTTTTT.

The V gene is TRBV27, the J gene TRBJ2-1, with 12 nucleotides matching TRBD2. The CDR3 sequence is 16 residues long. Germline assignment: CDR1 MNHEY and CDR2 SMNVEV (reference sequence). J was trimmed by 9 bases and V by 1 base; bases with no gene match: 7. In DNA form, the CDR3 reads TGTGCCAGCAGTTTATTTCTAGCGGGAGGGCCGGGTGAGCAGTTCTTC. It encodes CASSLFLAGGPGEQFF.

This clonotype has ten or more counts. This chain joins TRBV29-1 and TRBJ1-2, with 10 bases aligning to TRBD1. The CDR3 extends over 13 amino acids. Germline V gene lookup returns CDR1 SQVTM and CDR2 ANQGSEA. V shed 7 bases, J shed 4 bases, and the junction held 6 bases outside the gene matches. CDR3 sequence reads: CSATGGQSYGYTF. The CDR3 region has the DNA TGCAGCGCGACAGGGGGCCAAAGCTATGGCTACACCTTC.

This clonotype showed up just a few times. CDR3 in amino acids: CAWSEGLPGNTIYF. The CDR3 region has the DNA TGTGCCTGGAGTGAGGGTCTCCCTGGAAACACCATATATTTT. The genes are TRBV30 and TRBJ1-3; D is unclear. The CDR3 sequence is 14 residues long. CDR1 is GTSNPN and CDR2 is SVGIG in the germline V gene (reference sequence). V was pared by 1 base and J by 2 bases, with 9 bases between.

The chain recombines TRBV7-6 with TRBJ2-2; tentatively, D is TRBD1 (5 bases). The length of the CDR3 is 15 residues. The germline gives CDR1 SGHVS, CDR2 FNYEAQ. V lost 5 bases, J lost 6 bases, and 16 bases lay in between. The CDR3 region is CASSPAQGVPGELFF. CDR3 DNA sequence: TGTGCCAGCAGCCCCGCCCAAGGGGTTCCCGGGGAGCTGTTTTTT.

The chain has TRBV5-3 and TRBJ1-5; no clear D. TRBV5-3 is identified as an open reading frame with a role that is uncertain. V dropped 8 bases and J dropped 4 bases, with 25 bases sitting between them. There are 17 residues in the CDR3. The CDR3 bases are TGTGCCAGCAGCCCGATCCTACTGCTTGAAGAAAATCAGCCCCAGCATTTT. This encodes CASSPILLLEENQPQHF.

This clonotype was found many times. The chain carries TRBV7-9 and TRBJ2-7, with D possibly matching TRBD2 (6 bases). The CDR3 totals 16 residues. V was cut by 0 bases and J by 3 bases, with 15 bases left in between. CDR1 and CDR2 from the germline V gene are SEHNR and FQNEAQ (reference sequence). CDR3 in DNA: TGTGCCAGCAGCTTAGCCACGGCTAGCGAGTACTACGAGCAGTACTTC. Translating it yields CASSLATASEYYEQYF.

This clonotype has a handful of counts. The chain has TRBV6-6 and TRBJ2-1, with 9 bases that match TRBD2. V was pared by 0 bases and J by 6 bases, with 12 bases of the junction left unmatched. In germline, CDR1 is MNHNY, CDR2 SVGAGI (reference sequence). The CDR3 sequence is 18 residues long. CDR3 protein: CASSYSVDGAGGPNEQFF. The CDR3 DNA reads TGTGCCAGCAGTTACTCCGTAGATGGAGCGGGGGGCCCCAATGAGCAGTTCTTC.

Details on this clonotype: A much larger clone lies one base from this, so it may be a read error. This chain uses TRBV20-1 with TRBJ2-5; 7 bases map to TRBD2. The CDR3 has 14 residues. The germline CDR1 and CDR2 sequences are DFQATT and SNEGSKA (reference sequence). This CDR3 reads CGAREGGWGETQYF. DNA of the CDR3: TGCGGTGCCAGGGAGGGAGGTTGGGGGGAGACCCAGTACTTC.

In its sample, this clonotype was seen many times. The CDR3 loop reads CASSLIPGQGATDTQYF. The CDR3 DNA reads TGTGCCAGCAGTTTAATCCCCGGGCAGGGGGCTACAGATACGCAGTATTTT. The rearrangement joins TRBV27 to TRBJ2-3; 8 bases are a match to TRBD1. The germline V gene has CDR1 MNHEY and CDR2 SMNVEV (reference sequence). V dropped 2 bases and J dropped 3; count of bases not matched to a gene: 10. This CDR3 region has 17 residues.

There are many counts of this clonotype. The genes are TRBV15 and TRBJ2-5, with D tentatively TRBD2 (7 bases). V was clipped by 8 bases and J by 5 bases, with 15 bases between them. The germline V gene has CDR1 LNHNV and CDR2 YYDKDF (reference sequence). The CDR3 length is 13 residues. The CDR3 DNA is TGTGCCACCGTACAGGGAGGGTTGGAGACCCAGTACTTC. Translation gives CATVQGGLETQYF.

This clonotype came up once. Possible read error: a much larger clone is one base away. The chain has TRBV11-2 and TRBJ1-6; D is unresolved. Germline V gene lookup returns CDR1 SGHAT and CDR2 FQNNGV. CDR3 size: 14 residues. Written as DNA, the CDR3 is TGTGCCAGCAGCTCAGGCGTCGGGAATTCACCCCCCCACTTT. This encodes CASSSGVGNSPPHF.

V usage is TRBV4-3 and J usage is TRBJ2-3; TRBD2 is a possible D gene (6 bases). CDR3 length equals 16 residues. Trimming took off 4 bases at V and 5 bases at J, with 19 bases between the two ends. Germline V lookup: CDR1 LGHNA, CDR2 YSLEER. DNA of the CDR3: TGCGCCAGCAGCCGCAATCAGGCCCGGGGGAGAGATACGCAGTATTTT. It specifies CASSRNQARGRDTQYF.

This clonotype was seen only a few times. With a much larger clone just one base away, this may be a read error. The final CDR3 position lacks the conserved phenylalanine or tryptophan, pointing to a likely read error. The chain combines TRBV29-1 with TRBJ2-7, with a possible D match to TRBD1 (5 bases). The V gene lost 4 bases and the J gene lost 1 base, with 11 bases spanning the gap. The CDR3 is 13 amino acids. CDR1 SQVTM and CDR2 ANQGSEA come from the germline V gene. The CDR3 here is CSVVLRVSYEQYL. The CDR3 bases are TGCAGCGTTGTGCTCAGGGTATCCTACGAGCAGTACCTC.

Turning to this clonotype: This sequence may be a read error, since a much larger clone differs from it by one base. The chain's CDR3 is CAMGVRIGDVVRLFF. CDR3 DNA: TGTGCCATGGGGGTCCGTATTGGGGACGTGGTAAGACTGTTTTTT. The genes are TRBV10-3 and TRBJ1-4; maybe TRBD1 (5 bases). This CDR3 has 15 amino acids. V was cut by 9 bases and J by 13 bases, with 27 bases left in between. Germline loops: CDR1 ENHRY, CDR2 SYGVKD.

This clonotype occurred a few times. This chain uses TRBV7-9 with TRBJ2-7, with D perhaps matching TRBD1 (7 bases). This CDR3 region has 14 residues. V was clipped by 5 bases and J by 5 bases, with 16 bases between them. Germline CDR1 and CDR2: SEHNR and FQNEAQ (reference sequence). The CDR3 loop reads CASSSPQGGDEQYF. As DNA, the CDR3 is TGTGCCAGCAGCAGCCCCCAGGGGGGAGACGAGCAGTACTTC.